A single T cell receptor beta chain is shown here with its context. This sample stems from a study of blood T cell repertoires in COVID-19. CDR1 is SEHNR, CDR2 FQNEAQ, per germline (reference sequence). Trimming took off 10 bases at V and 3 bases at J, with 13 bases between the two ends. The CDR3 covers 13 residues. Produced via immunoSEQ multiplex PCR; TCRdb's table is partial and in-frame only. The table records tens of thousands of clones, around 88% of them present only once. The sequenced sample consisted of peripheral blood. The genes are TRBV7-9 and TRBJ1-5, with D possibly matching TRBD1 (6 bases). The clonotype comes from an elderly man with COVID-19, enrolled during active disease. The CDR3 protein is CANPDSSNQPQHF. The CDR3 region has the DNA TGTGCCAACCCGGACAGTTCCAATCAGCCCCAGCATTTT.